This T cell receptor beta chain was captured by sequencing in a study of blood T cell repertoires in COVID-19. Only in-frame clones appear in the TCRdb table, and some are missing; sequencing was by immunoSEQ multiplex PCR. The sample carries about 470,000 clones, roughly nine tenths recorded once. The sequenced sample consisted of PBMCs or T cells enriched from blood (not recorded which). The receptor's source is a woman aged 18-29 years who had recovered from COVID-19.

In nucleotides, the CDR3 is TGTGCCAGCAGCTCAGGAAACACTGAAGCTTTCTTT. Its protein product is CASSSGNTEAFF. This chain links TRBV11-3 with TRBJ1-1; no firm D call. This CDR3 region has 12 residues. Trimming took 4 bases from V and 2 from J, leaving 5 bases between them. Germline V lookup: CDR1 SGHNT, CDR2 YENEEA.